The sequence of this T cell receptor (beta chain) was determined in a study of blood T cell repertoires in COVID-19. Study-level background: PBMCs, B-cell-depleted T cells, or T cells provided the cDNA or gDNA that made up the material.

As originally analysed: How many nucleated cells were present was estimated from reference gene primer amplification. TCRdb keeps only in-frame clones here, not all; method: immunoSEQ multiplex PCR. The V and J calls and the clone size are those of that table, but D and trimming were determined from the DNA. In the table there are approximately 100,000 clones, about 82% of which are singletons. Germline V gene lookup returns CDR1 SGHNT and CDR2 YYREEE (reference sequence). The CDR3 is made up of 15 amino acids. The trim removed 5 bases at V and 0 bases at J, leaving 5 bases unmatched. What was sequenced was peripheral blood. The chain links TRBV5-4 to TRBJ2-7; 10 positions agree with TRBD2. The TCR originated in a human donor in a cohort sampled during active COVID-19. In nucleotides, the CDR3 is TGTGCCAGCAGTGGTGGACTAGCGGACTCCTACGAGCAGTACTTC. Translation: CASSGGLADSYEQYF.